The next 30 T cell receptor beta chains were all read from a single sample in a study of T cell repertoires in cytomegalovirus infection. TCRdb re-called the reads through MiXCR, storing one row per CDR3 protein. In the table there are about 530,000 distinct CDR3 sequences, about a quarter of which are singletons. Sequenced sample: PBMCs. The receptor set was obtained from a human donor in good health (CMV status not recorded). Some clones in this sample may be carry-over from other donors' samples.

The table lists this clonotype with a few counts. CDR3 nucleotides: TGTGCCATACTAGCGAACACCGGGGAGCTGTTTTTT. Translating it yields CAILANTGELFF. The chain couples TRBV12-3 or TRBV12-4 to TRBJ2-2; maybe TRBD2 (5 bases). V lost 10 bases and J lost 0, with 6 bases in between. The CDR3 extends over 12 amino acids.

This chain joins TRBV9 and TRBJ2-3; unclear D gene. The V gene's germline CDR1 is SGDLS and CDR2 YYNGEE. Deletions cut 4 bases from V and 4 bases from J, with 16 bases between. This CDR3 has 15 residues. CDR3 protein: CASSPSRVGSDTQYF. CDR3 sequence (DNA): TGTGCCAGCAGCCCAAGTCGCGTAGGGTCAGATACGCAGTATTTT.

V usage is TRBV28 and J usage is TRBJ1-2; D is unresolved. V was shortened by 1 base and J by 8 bases, with 11 bases between the two germline ends. The germline V gene has CDR1 MDHEN and CDR2 SYDVKM. This CDR3 contains 13 residues. CDR3 protein: CASSLSGGEGYTF. In DNA form, the CDR3 reads TGTGCCAGCAGTTTATCGGGTGGGGAAGGCTACACCTTC.

J is TRBJ1-1 and V is TRBV24-1; no definite D call. Trimming cost V 4 bases and J 3 bases, with 8 bases left between them. From germline, CDR1 is KGHDR and CDR2 SFDVKD. The CDR3 contains 13 residues. This CDR3 reads CATSDPGYTEAFF. CDR3 bases: TGTGCCACCAGTGACCCCGGGTACACTGAAGCTTTCTTT.

This clonotype has only one observation. CDR3 protein: CASRGMDNNAPSSYNEQFF. The CDR3 region has the DNA TGCGCCAGCAGGGGAATGGATAATAACGCTCCGAGCTCCTACAATGAGCAGTTCTTC. The chain joins TRBV10-2 to TRBJ2-1; D is undetermined. CDR1 and CDR2 from the germline V gene are WSHSY and SAAADI. V lost 6 bases, J lost 0 bases, and 24 bases lay in between. The CDR3 contains 19 residues.

The CDR3 nucleotides are TGTGCCAGCACACCGGGACAGGGGGCCTCCGGGGAGCTGTTTTTT. This encodes CASTPGQGASGELFF. V and J are TRBV19 and TRBJ2-2; TRBD1 agrees at 12 bases. V shed 9 bases, J shed 6 bases, and the junction held 8 bases outside the gene matches. The germline V gene encodes CDR1 LNHDA and CDR2 SQIVND (reference sequence). The CDR3 sequence is 15 residues long.

The CDR3 is CAISGMGRPEEQFF. The CDR3 DNA follows: TGTGCCATCAGTGGTATGGGACGACCCGAGGAGCAGTTCTTC. The gene calls are TRBV10-3 and TRBJ2-1, with D possibly called TRBD1 or TRBD2 (5 bases each). The CDR3 totals 14 residues. The germline CDR1 and CDR2 sequences are ENHRY and SYGVKD. Deletions cut 4 bases from V and 10 bases from J, with 17 bases between.

This clonotype was seen a handful of times. The rearrangement links TRBV29-1 to TRBJ1-5, with 7 bases identical to TRBD1. V was clipped by 6 bases and J by 4 bases; unmatched bases: 6. The germline V gene encodes CDR1 SQVTM and CDR2 ANQGSEA. The CDR3 is 13 amino acids. The CDR3 DNA follows: TGCAGCGTAGGGGGACAGCAAAATCAGCCCCAGCATTTT. This translates into CSVGGQQNQPQHF.

There are a few counts of this clonotype. The J gene is TRBJ2-7, the V gene TRBV4-1; 10 nucleotides agree with TRBD2. Germline V gene lookup returns CDR1 MGHRA and CDR2 YSYEKL. Trimming took 1 base from V and 4 from J; bases not matched to a gene: 4. The CDR3 loop spans 15 amino acids. The CDR3 DNA is TGCGCCAGCAGCCAAGCTAGCGGGAGATCGTACGAGCAGTACTTC. Protein sequence: CASSQASGRSYEQYF.

This clonotype was seen a few times. An end of the junction does not agree with germline; a read error may underlie this. The chain links TRBV4-3 to TRBJ2-3, with D uncertain. This CDR3 contains 14 residues. Germline V gene data show CDR1 as LGHNA and CDR2 as YSLEER. CDR3 sequence (DNA): TGCGCCAGCAGCCTAAGAGTACCGGCAGACACGCAGTATTTT. Translated, it gives CASSLRVPADTQYF.

The V call is TRBV7-8, the J call TRBJ2-1; the D call may be TRBD1 or TRBD2 (5 bases each). V was pared by 3 bases and J by 8 bases, with 8 bases between. The CDR3 spans 12 residues. From germline, CDR1 is SGHVS and CDR2 FQNEAQ. CDR3 sequence (DNA): TGTGCCAGCAGCTTTGGGGACGATGAGCAGTTCTTC. It encodes CASSFGDDEQFF.

This clonotype occurred many times. The rearrangement joins TRBV7-2 to TRBJ1-5, with 8 bases lining up with TRBD1. CDR3 length: 16 amino acids. The germline V gene encodes CDR1 SGHTA and CDR2 FQGNSA. The ends lost 4 bases at V and 5 bases at J; junction bases unmatched: 10. For the CDR3, the DNA is TGTGCCAGCAGCTCACCGACAGGGGCGGCATATCAGCCCCAGCATTTT. Translation: CASSSPTGAAYQPQHF.

In its sample, this clonotype was seen a few times. The gene calls are TRBV7-2 and TRBJ2-1; D possibly corresponds to TRBD2 (6 bases). Trimming cost V 5 bases and J 4 bases, with 15 bases left between them. The germline CDR1 and CDR2 sequences are SGHTA and FQGNSA. The CDR3 extends over 15 amino acids. CDR3 nucleotides: TGTGCCAGCAGCACCCAGACTAGTGGGTACAATGAGCAGTTCTTC. It translates to CASSTQTSGYNEQFF.

This clonotype was counted once. The rearrangement links TRBV7-9 to TRBJ1-5, with a tentative D call TRBD1 (6 bases). The CDR3 totals 17 residues. Trimming removed 1 base from V and 7 bases from J, with 20 bases in between. Germline V gene sequence: CDR1 SEHNR, CDR2 FQNEAQ (reference sequence). The CDR3 DNA reads as TGTGCCAGCAGCTTAGTCAAAGCTGGGGGGGCCTGGCAGCCCCAGCATTTT. Its translation: CASSLVKAGGAWQPQHF.

A remark on this clonotype: This likely came from a read error, as a far larger clone is one base away. This chain uses TRBV7-9 with TRBJ1-1; no definite D call. CDR3 size: 13 residues. Germline assignment: CDR1 SEHNR and CDR2 FQNEAQ (reference sequence). The CDR3 spells CAGSLRENTEAFF. The CDR3, as DNA: TGTGCCGGCAGCCTTAGGGAAAACACTGAAGCTTTCTTT.

The V and J genes are TRBV20-1 and TRBJ1-2; D is unclear. The V end was cut by 0 bases, the J end by 6 bases, with 17 bases between. CDR3 length: 15 amino acids. In germline, CDR1 is DFQATT, CDR2 SNEGSKA (reference sequence). The CDR3 nucleotides are TGCAGTGCTAGAGATCACGATCCCCGAACGGATGGCTACACCTTC. Translation gives CSARDHDPRTDGYTF.

This clonotype showed up just a few times. The chain couples TRBV14 to TRBJ2-1; the match to TRBD2 covers 10 bases. The CDR3 runs to 17 residues. The ends lost 4 bases at V and 7 bases at J; junction bases unmatched: 13. From germline, CDR1 is SGHDN and CDR2 FVKESK. CDR3 residues: CASSPTVRLAGVNEQFF. The CDR3 DNA follows: TGTGCCAGCAGCCCGACCGTTCGGCTAGCGGGAGTTAATGAGCAGTTCTTC.

This clonotype turned up a few times. CDR3 nucleotides: TGTGCCAGTGGGTGGGGGGGGAATCAGCCCCAGCATTTT. It yields the protein CASGWGGNQPQHF. V is TRBV19 and J is TRBJ1-5, with D maybe TRBD1 (5 bases). The CDR3 has 13 amino acids. Per germline, CDR1 LNHDA and CDR2 SQIVND (reference sequence). V lost 8 bases to trimming and J lost 4 bases, with 12 bases between them.

This clonotype was counted a few times. The chain recombines TRBV19 with TRBJ2-7, with D possibly being TRBD2 (5 bases). Germline lookup yields CDR1 LNHDA and CDR2 SQIVND (reference sequence). V gave up 6 bases and J gave up 3 bases, with 12 bases separating them. The CDR3 runs 13 residues. The CDR3 bases are TGTGCCAGTAGATTAAGCGGATACTACGAGCAGTACGTC. This encodes CASRLSGYYEQYV.

V is TRBV4-1 and J is TRBJ1-1; D unresolved. CDR1 is MGHRA and CDR2 is YSYEKL in the germline V gene. V shed 0 bases and J shed 11 bases, with 19 bases lying between them. This CDR3 has 15 residues. This CDR3 reads CASSQDPNGDLGAFF. DNA for the CDR3: TGCGCCAGCAGCCAAGATCCAAACGGGGATTTAGGGGCTTTCTTT.

This clonotype was found many times. This chain uses TRBV4-1 with TRBJ1-1; 8 nucleotides line up with TRBD1. The CDR3 consists of 16 residues. Germline CDR1 and CDR2: MGHRA and YSYEKL. V lost 4 bases to trimming and J lost 3 bases; unmatched junction nucleotides: 10. The DNA for the CDR3 is TGCGCCAGCAGCCGACCCGTGACAGGGGTGGACACTGAAGCTTTCTTT. Translating gives CASSRPVTGVDTEAFF.

This clonotype turned up a few times. CDR3 region: CASRSSGRGRDEQFF. CDR3 DNA sequence: TGTGCCAGCAGATCTAGCGGGAGGGGCCGAGATGAGCAGTTCTTC. The chain combines TRBV6-2 or TRBV6-3 with TRBJ2-1, with 12 bases matching TRBD2. The CDR3 extends over 15 amino acids. V lost 6 bases and J lost 8; bases outside the gene matches: 8. Germline V gene sequence: CDR1 MNHEY, CDR2 SVGEGT.

This clonotype has only a few counts. V and J are TRBV27 and TRBJ2-1; 7 bases fit TRBD2. In germline, CDR1 is MNHEY, CDR2 SMNVEV (reference sequence). The junction had 7 bases not matched to a gene; V was cut back by 5 bases and J by 0 bases. The CDR3 sequence is 16 residues long. CDR3 in amino acids: CASSARLASSYNEQFF. CDR3 sequence (DNA): TGTGCCAGCAGTGCAAGACTAGCTTCCTCCTACAATGAGCAGTTCTTC.

Many counts were recorded for this clonotype. This chain links TRBV7-2 with TRBJ2-3; no clear D gene. The germline gives CDR1 SGHTA, CDR2 FQGNSA. The germline V and J ends were trimmed by 5 bases and 9 bases, with 9 bases remaining between them. The CDR3 contains 11 residues. The CDR3 nucleotides read TGTGCCAGCAGCCCGGAGTCGACGCAGTATTTT. It encodes CASSPESTQYF. The full variable domain, in which reference TRBV7-2 and TRBJ2-3 provide the parts outside the CDR3, is GAGVSQSPSNKVTEKGKDVELRCDPISGHTALYWYRQSLGQGLEFLIYFQGNSAPDKSGLPSDRFSAERTGGSVSTLTIQRTQQEDSAVYLCASSPESTQYFGPGTRLTVL.

The chain carries TRBV4-3 and TRBJ1-3, with TRBD1 identical over 9 bases. CDR1 and CDR2 (germline): LGHNA, YSLEER. This CDR3 spans 15 amino acids. Losses at the gene ends were 5 bases for V and 4 bases for J; bases not matched to a gene: 6. The chain's CDR3 is CASSGQGSSGNTIYF. CDR3 DNA sequence: TGCGCCAGCAGCGGACAGGGGTCGTCAGGAAACACCATATATTTT.

Concerning this clonotype: Since a much larger clone is just one base distant, this may be a read error. V and J are TRBV7-6 and TRBJ2-1, with 11 nucleotides matching TRBD2. The CDR3 consists of 19 residues. Germline CDR1 and CDR2: SGHVS and FNYEAQ. This CDR3 is CASSSPMAVSGRAFNEQLF. The DNA of the CDR3 is TGTGCCAGCAGCTCCCCGATGGCGGTTAGCGGGAGGGCCTTCAATGAGCAGCTCTTC.

The chain links TRBV20-1 to TRBJ2-1; 7 bases agree with TRBD2. The trim removed 6 bases at V and 3 bases at J, leaving 11 bases unmatched. Germline V gives CDR1 DFQATT, CDR2 SNEGSKA (reference sequence). The CDR3 contains 15 residues. CDR3 loop: CSAPDGRGNYNEQFF. CDR3 DNA sequence: TGCAGTGCCCCGGACGGGCGGGGGAACTACAATGAGCAGTTCTTC.

The chain uses TRBV6-8 and TRBJ2-3, with 9 bases lining up with TRBD1. Losses at the gene ends were 6 bases for V and 6 bases for J; bases not matched to a gene: 13. Germline CDR1 MNHGY, CDR2 SAAAGT. The CDR3 has 16 residues. DNA of the CDR3: TGTGCCAGCAGCCCCGGGACAGGGTGGGGTGGGGATACGCAGTATTTT. Protein product: CASSPGTGWGGDTQYF.

This clonotype was observed a handful of times. The rearrangement joins TRBV7-9 to TRBJ2-1; 12 bases align to TRBD2. J lost 8 bases, V lost 0 bases, and 20 bases had no gene match. Germline V lookup: CDR1 SEHNR, CDR2 FQNEAQ (reference sequence). CDR3 length: 21 amino acids. CDR3 sequence: CASSLAGGRSRLAGERDEQFF. The CDR3 DNA follows: TGTGCCAGCAGCTTAGCCGGGGGGAGAAGTAGACTAGCGGGAGAGCGCGATGAGCAGTTCTTC. The whole variable domain, remainder taken from reference TRBV7-9 and TRBJ2-1, is DTGVSQNPRHKITKRGQNVTFRCDPISEHNRLYWYRQTLGQGPEFLTYFQNEAQLEKSRLLSDRFSAERPKGSFSTLEIQRTEQGDSAMYLCASSLAGGRSRLAGERDEQFFGPGTRLTVL.

This clonotype was counted between two and nine times. V gene TRBV7-3 combines with J gene TRBJ2-3; TRBD2 matches at 9 bases. V trimming: 3 bases; J trimming: 4 bases; junction bases outside the gene matches: 5. The CDR3 consists of 15 residues. Germline CDR1 reads SGHTA; CDR2 reads FQGTGA. This chain's CDR3 is CASSFAGLASDTQYF. As DNA, the CDR3 is TGTGCCAGCAGCTTTGCGGGACTAGCCTCAGATACGCAGTATTTT.